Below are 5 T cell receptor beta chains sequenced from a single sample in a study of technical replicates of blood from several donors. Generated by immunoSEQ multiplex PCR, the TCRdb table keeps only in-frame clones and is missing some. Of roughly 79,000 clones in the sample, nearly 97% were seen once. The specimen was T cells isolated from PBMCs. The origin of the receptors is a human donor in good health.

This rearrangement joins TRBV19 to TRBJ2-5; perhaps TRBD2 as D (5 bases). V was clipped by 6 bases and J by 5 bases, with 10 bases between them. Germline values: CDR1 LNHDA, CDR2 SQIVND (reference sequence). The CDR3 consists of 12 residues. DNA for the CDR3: TGTGCCAGTAGCCGTAGAGGGGAGACCCAGTACTTC. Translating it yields CASSRRGETQYF.

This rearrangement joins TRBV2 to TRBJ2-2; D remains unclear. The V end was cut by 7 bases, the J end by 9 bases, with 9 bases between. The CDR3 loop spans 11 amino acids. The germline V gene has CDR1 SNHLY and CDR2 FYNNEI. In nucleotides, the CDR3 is TGTGCCAGCATAGGAGATCGGGAGCTGTTTTTT. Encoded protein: CASIGDRELFF. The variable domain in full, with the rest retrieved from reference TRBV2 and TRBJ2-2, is EPEVTQTPSHQVTQMGQEVILRCVPISNHLYFYWYRQILGQKVEFLVSFYNNEISEKSEIFDDQFSVERPDGSNFTLKIRSTKLEDSAMYFCASIGDRELFFGEGSRLTVL.

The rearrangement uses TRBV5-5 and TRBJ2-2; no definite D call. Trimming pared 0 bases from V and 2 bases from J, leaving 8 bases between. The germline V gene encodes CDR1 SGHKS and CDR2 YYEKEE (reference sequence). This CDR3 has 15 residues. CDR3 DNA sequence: TGTGCCAGCAGCTTGGCCTCAGTAAACACCGGGGAGCTGTTTTTT. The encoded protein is CASSLASVNTGELFF.

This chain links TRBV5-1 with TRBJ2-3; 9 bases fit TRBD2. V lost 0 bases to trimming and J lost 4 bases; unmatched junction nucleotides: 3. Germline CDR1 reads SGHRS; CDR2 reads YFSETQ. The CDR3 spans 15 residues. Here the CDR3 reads CASSLVGTSPDTQYF. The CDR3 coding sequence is TGCGCCAGCAGCTTGGTTGGGACTAGCCCAGATACGCAGTATTTT.

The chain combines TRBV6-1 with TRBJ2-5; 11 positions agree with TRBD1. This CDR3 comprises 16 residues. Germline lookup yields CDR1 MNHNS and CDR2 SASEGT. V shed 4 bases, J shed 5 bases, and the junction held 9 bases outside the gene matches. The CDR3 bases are TGTGCCAGCAGTGCCACGGACAGGGGGCTCAGGGAGACCCAGTACTTC. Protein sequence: CASSATDRGLRETQYF.